This is a list of T cell receptor beta chains from one sample in a study of neurological immune-mediated disorders. Via MiXCR, TCRdb re-called the 5' RACE reads, giving one row per CDR3 protein. The sample has approximately 74,000 distinct CDR3 sequences, roughly 9% seen once. Sequences were obtained from PBMCs. The receptor source for this set is a man aged 45-60 years in good health. Each CDR3 is given with its conserved first and last residue. D genes are given only for firm matches. A clone size is listed for some rows: how often the clone was seen (once, few, many), or a class if it is expanded.

clone_size	d_call	v_call	j_call	cdr3_aa	cdr3_nt
many	TRBD1	TRBV7-2	TRBJ2-5	CASSLPTGGKETQYF	TGTGCCAGCAGCCTACCGACAGGGGGAAAAGAGACCCAGTACTTC
.	TRBD1	TRBV19	TRBJ1-1	CASTRPGTGPNTEAFF	TGTGCCAGTACCCGTCCCGGGACAGGGCCGAACACTGAAGCTTTCTTT
.	.	TRBV7-9	TRBJ2-7	CASSSTGQAYEQYF	TGTGCCAGCAGCTCAACAGGCCAAGCCTACGAGCAGTACTTC
many	TRBD2	TRBV20-1	TRBJ2-4	CSARGDPGLAGGKYIQYF	TGCAGTGCTAGAGGGGATCCGGGACTAGCGGGAGGAAAGTACATTCAGTACTTC
many	.	TRBV3-1	TRBJ1-1	CASSPTGFTEAFF	TGTGCCAGCAGCCCCACCGGGTTCACTGAAGCTTTCTTT
many	TRBD2	TRBV9	TRBJ2-1	CASSVEGGWARRSSYNEQFF	TGTGCCAGCAGCGTAGAGGGAGGGTGGGCCAGGCGGAGCTCCTACAATGAGCAGTTCTTC
many	TRBD1	TRBV28	TRBJ1-6	CASRHPGGNYNSPLHF	TGTGCCAGCAGACATCCAGGGGGAAACTATAATTCACCCCTCCACTTT
many	TRBD1	TRBV28	TRBJ2-5	CASRMPRQGRKETQYF	TGTGCCAGCAGAATGCCCAGACAGGGAAGGAAAGAGACCCAGTACTTC
many	TRBD2	TRBV6-1	TRBJ2-1	CASSALASGPLGEQFF	TGTGCCAGCAGTGCTTTGGCTAGCGGGCCCTTGGGTGAGCAGTTCTTC
many	.	TRBV29-1	TRBJ1-2	CSVDRQGGTAGGYTF	TGCAGCGTTGATAGGCAGGGTGGAACCGCGGGTGGCTACACCTTC
many	TRBD2	TRBV5-1	TRBJ2-3	CASSPETSGGTDTQYF	TGCGCCAGCAGCCCGGAGACTAGCGGGGGCACAGATACGCAGTATTTT
many	.	TRBV11-2	TRBJ1-5	CASSLDGPNQPQHF	TGTGCCAGCAGCTTAGACGGGCCGAATCAGCCCCAGCATTTT
many	TRBD2	TRBV4-1	TRBJ2-1	CASSQDNGRAGEQFF	TGCGCCAGCAGCCAAGATAACGGGAGGGCGGGTGAGCAGTTCTTC
.	.	TRBV7-2	TRBJ2-5	CASSSEGGLRETQYF	TGTGCCAGCAGCTCAGAGGGGGGTCTGCGGGAGACCCAGTACTTC
many	.	TRBV24-1	TRBJ2-1	CATEGNSRRNEQFF	TGTGCCACCGAGGGAAATTCAAGACGCAATGAGCAGTTCTTC
many	.	TRBV27	TRBJ1-6	CASSLKDSYNSPLHF	TGTGCCAGCAGTTTGAAGGACAGCTATAATTCACCCCTCCACTTT
many	TRBD2	TRBV20-1	TRBJ2-3	CSARDISGTSGTLSTDTQYF	TGCAGTGCTAGAGATATCTCCGGGACTAGCGGGACCCTTAGCACAGATACGCAGTATTTT
.	.	TRBV21-1	TRBJ2-1	CASSSMECGRSCNEQFF	TGTGCCAGCAGCTCAATGGAGTGCGGGAGGTCCTGCAATGAGCAGTTCTTC
many	.	TRBV20-1	TRBJ1-2	CSASSPGQPYGYTF	TGCAGTGCTAGTAGTCCCGGACAGCCATATGGCTACACCTTC
many	.	TRBV27	TRBJ1-4	CASSGRTLNRVVNEKLFF	TGTGCCAGCAGTGGACGCACCCTTAACAGGGTGGTAAATGAAAAACTGTTTTTT
.	TRBD2	TRBV20-1	TRBJ2-7	CSARIEASGSNEQYF	TGCAGTGCCAGAATAGAGGCTAGCGGGAGTAACGAGCAGTACTTC
many	.	TRBV7-9	TRBJ1-1	CASSLGRGAQPNEAFF	TGTGCCAGCAGCTTAGGTCGGGGGGCCCAACCCAATGAAGCTTTCTTT
many	TRBD1	TRBV7-9	TRBJ1-1	CATVGTGGFGTEAFF	TGTGCCACGGTGGGGACAGGGGGCTTCGGGACTGAAGCTTTCTTT
many	TRBD2	TRBV20-1	TRBJ2-3	CSAPAGDSSMDTQYF	TGCAGTGCTCCAGCGGGGGACTCCTCTATGGATACGCAGTATTTT
many	.	TRBV20-1	TRBJ1-6	CSAREGVGYNSPLHF	TGCAGTGCTAGAGAGGGTGTAGGGTATAATTCACCCCTCCACTTT
many	TRBD1	TRBV28	TRBJ2-3	CASSQNPDRADTQYF	TGTGCCAGCAGTCAGAATCCCGACAGGGCGGATACGCAGTATTTT
many	TRBD2	TRBV29-1	TRBJ2-5	CSVGLAGGPETQYF	TGCAGCGTTGGATTAGCGGGAGGGCCAGAGACCCAGTACTTC
.	.	TRBV7-8	TRBJ1-1	CASSLYVLGQIMNTEAFF	TGTGCCAGCAGCTTATACGTTCTAGGACAGATTATGAACACTGAAGCTTTCTTT
few	.	TRBV2	TRBJ2-5	CASSADAGETQYF	TGTGCCAGCAGCGCCGATGCAGGGGAGACCCAGTACTTC
.	.	TRBV7-8	TRBJ2-2	CASSGLVRNTGELFF	TGTGCCAGCAGCGGCTTAGTAAGAAACACCGGGGAGCTGTTTTTT
many	TRBD1	TRBV5-1	TRBJ1-5	CASSLGQGSNQPQHF	TGCGCCAGCAGCTTGGGACAGGGTAGCAATCAGCCCCAGCATTTT
.	.	TRBV6-2/TRBV6-3	TRBJ2-3	CASSETGRADTQYF	TGTGCCAGCAGCGAGACAGGGAGGGCAGATACGCAGTATTTT
.	TRBD2	TRBV20-1	TRBJ2-3	CSSTTSGGRDTQYF	TGCAGTTCTACGACTAGCGGGGGCAGAGATACGCAGTATTTT
many	.	TRBV12-3/TRBV12-4	TRBJ2-6	CASSTTGRGANVLTF	TGTGCCAGCAGCACCACAGGGCGCGGGGCCAACGTCCTGACTTTC
.	.	TRBV11-2	TRBJ2-5	CASRNVSRETQYF	TGTGCCAGCAGGAACGTCTCGAGGGAGACCCAGTACTTC
many	.	TRBV28	TRBJ2-4	CASSSHLGQGTRGNIQYF	TGTGCCAGCAGTTCTCATCTGGGGCAGGGGACGAGGGGAAACATTCAGTACTTC
many	.	TRBV5-1	TRBJ1-1	CASSSQDGQNTEAFF	TGCGCCAGCAGCTCACAGGACGGACAAAACACTGAAGCTTTCTTT
many	.	TRBV6-2/TRBV6-3	TRBJ1-1	CASSYSGVKTEAFF	TGTGCCAGCAGTTACTCCGGGGTGAAGACTGAAGCTTTCTTT
many	TRBD1	TRBV7-2	TRBJ1-2	CASSFEQGAVGYTF	TGTGCCAGCAGCTTCGAACAGGGGGCGGTTGGCTACACCTTC
many	.	TRBV5-1	TRBJ2-3	CASSLWGTDTQYF	TGCGCCAGCAGCCTCTGGGGCACAGATACGCAGTATTTT
many	.	TRBV5-1	TRBJ1-1	CASSAGQANTEAFF	TGCGCCAGCAGCGCCGGACAAGCGAACACTGAAGCTTTCTTT
many	.	TRBV20-1	TRBJ2-1	CSAPADYNEQFF	TGCAGTGCCCCAGCGGACTACAATGAGCAGTTCTTC